This TCR beta chain was documented in a study of blood T cell repertoires in COVID-19. Turning to the study itself: Whether acute or convalescent, the COVID-19 samples came from the United States, Italy and Spain.

Seattle patients were enrolled while actively infected and followed longitudinally. TCRdb's copy holds only in-frame clones and misses some; the assay was immunoSEQ multiplex PCR. The sample has some 370,000 clones, 80% to 90% seen once; the top ten hold 10%. This clone came up once. The source is a woman aged 25-40 years with COVID-19, enrolled during active disease. The sequenced material came from peripheral blood.

The CDR3 nucleotides read TGTGCCAGCAGTTTATGGACTAGCGGCAATGAGCAGTTCTTC. It codes for CASSLWTSGNEQFF. The gene calls are TRBV28 and TRBJ2-1; 9 bases align to TRBD2. Unmatched junction bases numbered 0, after V lost 0 bases and J lost 6 bases. Germline lookup yields CDR1 MDHEN and CDR2 SYDVKM. This CDR3 region has 14 residues.